This T cell receptor (beta chain) appears in the sequencing data of a study of shared clonotypes between healthy human individuals. General study findings and limits: Generally, naive subsets (rather than memory subsets) showed larger estimated richness.

CD8 cells regarded as naive lacked CD45RO, were positively chosen for CCR7, and omitted terminally differentiated effector memory CD45RA+ cells. Free of recent acute infections or vaccinations, the donors were healthy HIV-negative adults. The germline gives CDR1 MDHEN, CDR2 SYDVKM. The CDR3 is 13 amino acids long, termini counted. Running of the assay took place at deep level. Genomic DNA belonging to each subset was distributed in equal measure over several immunoSEQ plates. The assay was immunoSEQ multiplex PCR, and TCRdb's table has in-frame clones only and misses some. The sample records about 590,000 clones, roughly 95% being singletons. Notes on this clone: The antigen is not known. The CDR3 does not close with the conserved phenylalanine or tryptophan, likely indicating a read error. No DNA is shown, since the ends of the CDR3 on it are uncertain; the CDR3 is the one TCRdb lists.

The chain employs TRBV28 and TRBJ1-4; TRBD1, the D gene given by the table, was not confirmed from the DNA. The sequenced sample consisted of naive CD8+ T cells sorted from blood. The receptor was derived from a woman younger than 45 in good health. This CDR3 is CASSTGTALGVQV.